A selection of T cell receptor beta chains follows, all from one sample in a study of shared clonotypes between healthy human individuals. Repertoires were generated with immunoSEQ multiplex PCR, while TCRdb's copy carries only in-frame clones and drops some. The repertoire consists of fewer than 500,000 clones, with roughly 85% occurring once and the leading ten covering 9.5% to 15%. Source material: PBMCs. Source of these receptors: a woman in her thirties or forties in good health. Some clones in this sample may be carry-over from other donors' samples. Each CDR3 is given with its conserved first and last residue. D genes are given only for firm matches. The size field is filled for only some rows; it gives once, few, many or a size class.

cdr3_length	clone_size	d_call	v_call	j_call	cdr3_nt	cdr3_aa
15	.	TRBD2	TRBV30	TRBJ2-1	TGTGCCTGGAGGCCCCAGTGGGGGAGGGACAATGAGCAGTTCTTC	CAWRPQWGRDNEQFF
15	.	.	TRBV7-8	TRBJ1-5	TGTGCCAGCAGCCCCCTAGGACAGATTCATCAGCCCCAGCATTTT	CASSPLGQIHQPQHF
15	.	TRBD1	TRBV12-5	TRBJ2-1	TGTGCTAGTGGTGACACCGGGACAGCTATGAATGAGCAGTTCTTC	CASGDTGTAMNEQFF
13	.	.	TRBV19	TRBJ2-7	TGTGCCAGTAGTATAGCCAGGGCCCACGAGCAGTACTTC	CASSIARAHEQYF
18	.	TRBD1	TRBV7-6	TRBJ2-2	TGTGCCAGCAGCTTAGGGCCGGGACAGCCGTCGGTACCCGGGGAGCTGTTTTTT	CASSLGPGQPSVPGELFF
14	few	.	TRBV7-7	TRBJ2-7	TGTGCCAGCAGCTTACAACCGGGGTCGAGCGAGCAGTACTTC	CASSLQPGSSEQYF
17	many	TRBD2	TRBV19	TRBJ2-2	TGTGCCAGTAGTGGGACTAGCGGGAAGGCGAACACCGGGGAGCTGTTTTTT	CASSGTSGKANTGELFF
16	.	TRBD2	TRBV4-2	TRBJ2-5	TGTGCCAGCAGCCATAGGACTAGCCGCTTTGAGGAGACCCAGTACTTC	CASSHRTSRFEETQYF
14	.	.	TRBV6-1	TRBJ2-7	TGTGCCAGCAGTCCCCTCAGGGGGGAGATGGAGCAGTACTTC	CASSPLRGEMEQYF
12	.	.	TRBV30	TRBJ2-5	TGTGCCTGGAGTGTGCAGGGTGAGACCCAGTACTTC	CAWSVQGETQYF
16	once	.	TRBV11-1	TRBJ1-2	TGTGCCAGCAGCCCGGGCAGGGCGGCCGCTAACTATGGCTACACCTTC	CASSPGRAAANYGYTF
14	once	.	TRBV4-3	TRBJ1-4	TGCGCCAGCAGCTCTGGACGGCCTAATGAAAAACTGTTTTTT	CASSSGRPNEKLFF
14	.	.	TRBV27	TRBJ2-3	TGTGCCAGCAGTTTAGGCAGGGCCGCAGATACGCAGTATTTT	CASSLGRAADTQYF
14	.	.	TRBV6-5	TRBJ2-3	TGTGCCAGCAGTTACTCACCTAGCACAGATACGCAGTATTTT	CASSYSPSTDTQYF
15	.	.	TRBV5-1	TRBJ1-3	TGCGCCAGCAGCTTGGACCGGACAGCTGGAAACACCATATATTTT	CASSLDRTAGNTIYF
15	.	TRBD1	TRBV4-3	TRBJ1-5	TGCGCCAGCAGCCAAGGGACAGGGTCGGGGCAGCCCCAGCATTTT	CASSQGTGSGQPQHF
11	.	.	TRBV29-1	TRBJ2-3	TGCAGCGTTGTCCAACAGCATACGCAGTATTTT	CSVVQQHTQYF